This T cell receptor (beta chain) was sequenced during a study of T cells after posttransplantation cyclophosphamide. On this clone itself: Its antigen is currently unknown.

The CDR3 is 18 residues long. Trimming left V 6 bases short and J 4 bases short, with 24 bases between. The germline CDR1 and CDR2 sequences are SGHNT and YENEEA. Study results and caveats: After PTCy, TRB diversity resembled that of CNI/methotrexate controls. Later post-transplant blood repertoires were often dominated by donor CD8+ memory clones. Tissue-infiltrating T cells from skin or gut overlapped little with blood T cells.

Some clones are missing from TCRdb's copy, which holds only in-frame ones; the method was immunoSEQ multiplex PCR. In the table there are 66,000 or so clones, 85% to 95% of which are singletons. This TCR was recovered from a woman between 25 and 40 years old in good health and a related stem cell transplant donor. The sequenced sample was PBMCs. The rearrangement uses TRBV11-3 and TRBJ2-2; tentatively, D is TRBD1 or TRBD2 (5 bases each). The CDR3 DNA follows: TGTGCCAGCAGAAACAAGAACACCGCCAGGGCGGGCACCGGGGAGCTGTTTTTT. This codes for CASRNKNTARAGTGELFF.